This is a list of T cell receptor beta chains from one sample in a study of blood T cell repertoires in COVID-19. Repertoires were generated with immunoSEQ multiplex PCR, while TCRdb's copy carries only in-frame clones and drops some. The sample comprises fewer than 200,000 clones, 76% of which are singletons, and around 3.4% rests with the top ten. Sequences were obtained from peripheral blood. The receptor set was obtained from a woman aged 80 or over with acute or convalescent COVID-19. Both conserved end residues are part of each CDR3. Each record gives: CDR3 length, clone size, D gene, V gene, J gene, CDR3 DNA, CDR3 protein. The D gene is left open where the match is weak. Not every row has a clone size; where given, it reads once, few, many or a size class.

len: 14
abundance: .
d_gene: TRBD2
v_gene: TRBV7-3
j_gene: TRBJ2-5
CDR3nt: TGTGCCAGCAGCTTTGCGGGAGTAGGAGAGACCCAGTACTTC
CDR3aa: CASSFAGVGETQYF

len: 13
abundance: .
d_gene: .
v_gene: TRBV2
j_gene: TRBJ2-1
CDR3nt: TGTGCCGGGACTCTTAGCTCCTACAATGAGCAGTTCTTC
CDR3aa: CAGTLSSYNEQFF

len: 16
abundance: .
d_gene: .
v_gene: TRBV15
j_gene: TRBJ1-6
CDR3nt: TGTGCCACCAGCAGAGAAACCCACAGGGTGAATTCACCCCTCCACTTT
CDR3aa: CATSRETHRVNSPLHF

len: 14
abundance: .
d_gene: .
v_gene: TRBV5-1
j_gene: TRBJ1-1
CDR3nt: TGCGCCAGCAGCTTTCAGGAACGAAACACTGAAGCTTTCTTT
CDR3aa: CASSFQERNTEAFF

len: 14
abundance: once
d_gene: TRBD2
v_gene: TRBV6-1
j_gene: TRBJ2-7
CDR3nt: TGTGCCAGCAGTGTAGCGGGACTCTCCTACGAGCAGTACTTC
CDR3aa: CASSVAGLSYEQYF

len: 12
abundance: many
d_gene: TRBD1
v_gene: TRBV19
j_gene: TRBJ1-2
CDR3nt: TGTGCCACCTCGACAGGGGGCATAGGCTACACCTTC
CDR3aa: CATSTGGIGYTF

len: 14
abundance: .
d_gene: TRBD1
v_gene: TRBV27
j_gene: TRBJ1-1
CDR3nt: TGTGCCAGCAGGAGACAGGGGAGGGCCACTGAAGCTTTCTTT
CDR3aa: CASRRQGRATEAFF

len: 13
abundance: .
d_gene: .
v_gene: TRBV19
j_gene: TRBJ1-2
CDR3nt: TGTGCCAGTAGACTACAGGGAGGGTCGGGCTACACCTTC
CDR3aa: CASRLQGGSGYTF

len: 16
abundance: .
d_gene: .
v_gene: TRBV2
j_gene: TRBJ1-4
CDR3nt: TGTGCCAGCAGTGAAGCGCGAACAGGATTCAATGAAAAACTGTTTTTT
CDR3aa: CASSEARTGFNEKLFF

len: 16
abundance: once
d_gene: .
v_gene: TRBV30
j_gene: TRBJ1-1
CDR3nt: TGTGCCTGGAGTCCTCTTCGGGGGGCTGGGAACACTGAAGCTTTCTTT
CDR3aa: CAWSPLRGAGNTEAFF

len: 11
abundance: few
d_gene: .
v_gene: TRBV6-1
j_gene: TRBJ1-2
CDR3nt: TGTGCCAGCAGTGAATCTCTGGGCTACACCTTC
CDR3aa: CASSESLGYTF

len: 15
abundance: .
d_gene: .
v_gene: TRBV3-1/TRBV3-2
j_gene: TRBJ1-5
CDR3nt: TGTGCCAGCAGCCAGGGGACATCAGAAAATCAGCCCCAGCATTTT
CDR3aa: CASSQGTSENQPQHF

len: 15
abundance: .
d_gene: .
v_gene: TRBV7-9
j_gene: TRBJ2-1
CDR3nt: TGTGCCAGCAGCCCCCGTTTAGGGGCCTACAATGAGCAGTTCTTC
CDR3aa: CASSPRLGAYNEQFF

len: 15
abundance: .
d_gene: .
v_gene: TRBV18
j_gene: TRBJ2-1
CDR3nt: TGTGCCAGCTCACCGCTGGCAGGTCTCTACAATGAGCAGTTCTTC
CDR3aa: CASSPLAGLYNEQFF

len: 18
abundance: .
d_gene: .
v_gene: TRBV7-8
j_gene: TRBJ1-6
CDR3nt: TGTGCCAGCAGCGCCTCGGGGAGGGCCAGCTCCTATAATTCACCCCTCCACTTT
CDR3aa: CASSASGRASSYNSPLHF

len: 16
abundance: .
d_gene: .
v_gene: TRBV6-1
j_gene: TRBJ1-2
CDR3nt: TGTGCCAGCAGTGAATCAGCTAGGGGGGGGACTCATGGCTACACCTTC
CDR3aa: CASSESARGGTHGYTF

len: 16
abundance: once
d_gene: TRBD2
v_gene: TRBV5-1
j_gene: TRBJ2-1
CDR3nt: TGCGCCAGCAGCCTAGGGGGACTAGCGGGAAACAATGAGCAGTTCTTC
CDR3aa: CASSLGGLAGNNEQFF

len: 14
abundance: few
d_gene: .
v_gene: TRBV19
j_gene: TRBJ1-4
CDR3nt: TGTGCCAGTAGTAGCGGGTCGCGTAATGAAAAACTGTTTTTT
CDR3aa: CASSSGSRNEKLFF

len: 13
abundance: .
d_gene: .
v_gene: TRBV5-8
j_gene: TRBJ1-5
CDR3nt: TGTGCCAGCAGCTTGGGAGCGGATTGGCCCCAGCATTTT
CDR3aa: CASSLGADWPQHF

len: 16
abundance: .
d_gene: .
v_gene: TRBV6-1
j_gene: TRBJ1-2
CDR3nt: TGTGCCAGCAGTGAAGCGAAGTTAGGAGGGCGGGATGGCTACACCTTC
CDR3aa: CASSEAKLGGRDGYTF

len: 15
abundance: .
d_gene: .
v_gene: TRBV6-6
j_gene: TRBJ2-5
CDR3nt: TGTGCCAGCAGTTACTCGATTGTCAGGCAAGAGACCCAGTACTTC
CDR3aa: CASSYSIVRQETQYF

len: 13
abundance: few
d_gene: TRBD1
v_gene: TRBV9
j_gene: TRBJ1-1
CDR3nt: TGTGCCAGCAGCGGGGGACAGGGGCTCGAAGCTTTCTTT
CDR3aa: CASSGGQGLEAFF

len: 16
abundance: .
d_gene: .
v_gene: TRBV7-8
j_gene: TRBJ2-2
CDR3nt: TGTGCCAGCAGCTTAGTAGGCGGGGCGAACACCGGGGAGCTGTTTTTT
CDR3aa: CASSLVGGANTGELFF

len: 11
abundance: .
d_gene: .
v_gene: TRBV6-6
j_gene: TRBJ1-2
CDR3nt: TGTGCCAGCAGCCCCCAGGGTGGCTACACCTTC
CDR3aa: CASSPQGGYTF

len: 15
abundance: .
d_gene: .
v_gene: TRBV7-9
j_gene: TRBJ1-5
CDR3nt: TGTGCCAGCAGCTTAGAAGGGGCCGCGAATCAGCCCCAGCATTTT
CDR3aa: CASSLEGAANQPQHF

len: 17
abundance: .
d_gene: TRBD1
v_gene: TRBV6-2/TRBV6-3
j_gene: TRBJ1-5
CDR3nt: TGTGCCAGCAGCTTCTACAGGACAGGCTCCTACAATCAGCCCCAGCATTTT
CDR3aa: CASSFYRTGSYNQPQHF

len: 15
abundance: .
d_gene: .
v_gene: TRBV6-5
j_gene: TRBJ1-1
CDR3nt: TGTGCCAGCAGTTACGGGGGAGGGGTGAACACTGAAGCTTTCTTT
CDR3aa: CASSYGGGVNTEAFF

len: 17
abundance: .
d_gene: .
v_gene: TRBV5-8
j_gene: TRBJ2-7
CDR3nt: TGTGCCAGCAGCACCGGGTTTTGGACACAAACCTCCTACGAGCAGTACTTC
CDR3aa: CASSTGFWTQTSYEQYF